This T cell receptor beta chain was observed in a study of shared T cell receptors in the human thymus. Method: immunoSEQ multiplex PCR; TCRdb's copy keeps in-frame clones and lacks some. The repertoire includes 700,000 or so clones, 80% to 90% of them detected once, and 0.0095% to 0.013% sits in the top ten. Germline V gene data show CDR1 as SGHDN and CDR2 as FVKESK. V shed 3 bases and J shed 0 bases, with 27 bases lying between them. The CDR3 runs to 21 residues. These data are also associated with another study on human thymus T cells. Per that study: During corrective heart surgery, resections were taken, and the thymus tissue came from them. There appeared to be biased usage of V and J genes in thymic and blood repertoires. What related research reported was that thymic repertoires overlapped highly among unrelated individuals.

The material sequenced was thymocytes. This TCR was sampled from a girl in the first two years of life with a congenital heart defect. The chain recombines TRBV14 with TRBJ1-3; the D gene is possibly TRBD1 (6 bases). The CDR3 sequence is CASSHRRPDRDLHHSGNTIYF. The CDR3 coding sequence is TGTGCCAGCAGCCACAGACGGCCGGACAGAGATTTACACCACTCTGGAAACACCATATATTTT.